The 30 T cell receptor beta chains below were found in one sample sequenced in a study of blood T cell repertoires in COVID-19. TCRdb's copy holds only in-frame clones and misses some; the assay was immunoSEQ multiplex PCR. Of hundreds of thousands of clones in the sample, nearly 90% were seen once. The sequenced sample was PBMCs or T cells enriched from blood (not recorded which). Every receptor here comes from a woman between 18 and 29 years old with acute COVID-19.

V and J are TRBV7-2 and TRBJ1-1; 8 bases align to TRBD1. Germline V gives CDR1 SGHTA, CDR2 FQGNSA. The CDR3 is 15 residues long. V gave up 4 bases and J gave up 6 bases; unmatched junction bases: 10. The CDR3 nucleotides read TGTGCCAGCAGCTCACAGACAGGGGTGTTCCCTGAAGCTTTCTTT. Translation gives CASSSQTGVFPEAFF.

The V and J genes are TRBV7-9 and TRBJ2-3, with D perhaps matching TRBD2 (7 bases). Per the germline V gene, CDR1 is SEHNR and CDR2 is FQNEAQ (reference sequence). CDR3 length: 15 amino acids. Trimming cost V 11 bases and J 2 bases, with 20 bases left between them. CDR3 nucleotide sequence: TGTGCCGGGGGGGGCGTCAAGGTCCTCACAGATACGCAGTATTTT. As protein: CAGGGVKVLTDTQYF.

V usage is TRBV28 and J usage is TRBJ2-1, with TRBD1 matching over 8 bases. There are 13 residues in the CDR3. Trimming removed 5 bases from V and 5 bases from J; junction bases left unmatched: 2. CDR1 MDHEN and CDR2 SYDVKM come from the germline V gene. CDR3 in DNA: TGTGCCAGCAGTCAGGGGGCGAACAATGAGCAGTTCTTC. This translates into CASSQGANNEQFF.

The CDR3 spells CASSFGVRAYGYTF. DNA for the CDR3: TGTGCCAGCAGTTTCGGGGTGAGGGCCTATGGCTACACCTTC. V usage is TRBV2 and J usage is TRBJ1-2; D gene unclear. The CDR3 covers 14 residues. The V gene's germline CDR1 is SNHLY and CDR2 FYNNEI. Trimming shortened V by 5 bases and J by 4 bases, and 14 bases separated the two germline ends.

The genes are TRBV2 and TRBJ2-3; 12 bases line up with TRBD2. The V gene's germline CDR1 is SNHLY and CDR2 FYNNEI. The CDR3 spans 15 residues. Germline trimming cut 6 bases from V and 3 bases from J; bases unmatched to any gene: 4. The CDR3 DNA sequence: TGTGCCAGCAGGTCCGGGACTAGCGGGACAGATACGCAGTATTTT. It specifies CASRSGTSGTDTQYF.

The rearrangement uses TRBV27 and TRBJ2-2, with D perhaps TRBD1 (5 bases). The CDR3 runs 15 residues. The V gene lost 2 bases and the J gene lost 5 bases, with 12 bases spanning the gap. Germline V CDR1 and CDR2: MNHEY, SMNVEV (reference sequence). The CDR3 is CASSLAGLTTGELFF. The CDR3, as DNA: TGTGCCAGCAGTTTAGCAGGGCTGACAACCGGGGAGCTGTTTTTT.

The rearrangement joins TRBV5-1 to TRBJ1-6, with TRBD1 matching over 9 bases. Germline V gene lookup returns CDR1 SGHRS and CDR2 YFSETQ. The CDR3 runs 16 residues. V shed 0 bases and J 10 bases; nucleotides not matched to a gene: 8. CDR3 sequence reads: CASSLGGQGDGSPLHF. CDR3 sequence (DNA): TGCGCCAGCAGCTTGGGGGGACAGGGCGACGGCTCACCCCTCCACTTT.

This clone occurred once. The genes are TRBV15 and TRBJ2-1; D uncertain. The CDR3 spans 15 residues. The V gene lost 4 bases and the J gene lost 7 bases, with 17 bases spanning the gap. Germline CDR1 and CDR2: LNHNV and YYDKDF (reference sequence). The chain's CDR3 is CATSTADSHPNEQFF. CDR3 nucleotide sequence: TGTGCCACCAGCACAGCCGACTCGCATCCGAATGAGCAGTTCTTC.

In its sample, this clone was seen a few times. The V gene is TRBV29-1, the J gene TRBJ2-3, with D hard to call. With 1 base removed from V and 6 bases from J, the gap between germline ends came to 11 bases. Germline lookup yields CDR1 SQVTM and CDR2 ANQGSEA. The CDR3 sequence is 13 residues long. This CDR3 is CSVEVAARDTQYF. In nucleotides, the CDR3 is TGCAGCGTTGAAGTGGCGGCCCGGGATACGCAGTATTTT.

The V call is TRBV18, the J call TRBJ2-7; TRBD2 might be the D (5 bases). V lost 0 bases and J lost 5, with 17 bases in between. The CDR3 totals 16 residues. Germline V gene sequence: CDR1 KGHSH, CDR2 LQKENI. CDR3 in amino acids: CASSPPLAGGGHEQYF. The DNA for the CDR3 is TGTGCCAGCTCACCACCGTTGGCAGGAGGCGGTCACGAGCAGTACTTC.

In this sample, this clone turned up once. The chain joins TRBV19 to TRBJ1-2, with TRBD1 as a possible D gene (6 bases). This CDR3 region has 15 residues. The V end lost 1 base, the J end lost 2 bases, and 11 bases lay between the germline ends. The germline gives CDR1 LNHDA, CDR2 SQIVND (reference sequence). The CDR3 reads CASSIGRGRNYGYTF. The DNA of the CDR3 is TGTGCCAGTAGTATAGGCAGGGGCAGAAACTATGGCTACACCTTC.

This sequence joins TRBV5-8 and TRBJ1-1; no clear D. There are 13 residues in the CDR3. Deletions cut 1 base from V and 1 base from J, with 5 bases between. Germline CDR1 and CDR2: SGHTS and YDEGEE. As DNA, the CDR3 is TGTGCCAGCAGCTTGTTCAAGAACACTGAAGCTTTCTTT. Protein: CASSLFKNTEAFF.

The chain carries TRBV10-2 and TRBJ2-1, with TRBD2 matching 10 bases. The trim removed 6 bases at V and 4 bases at J, leaving 6 bases unmatched. Germline lookup yields CDR1 WSHSY and CDR2 SAAADI. The CDR3 is 15 residues long. CDR3 residues: CASRSSGRGYNEQFF. In DNA, the CDR3 is TGCGCCAGCAGGTCTAGCGGGAGAGGATACAATGAGCAGTTCTTC.

V is TRBV4-1 and J is TRBJ1-1, with D possibly matching TRBD1 (5 bases). V lost 1 base and J 3 bases, leaving 18 bases between the germline ends. The CDR3 sequence is 17 residues long. From germline, CDR1 is MGHRA and CDR2 YSYEKL. The chain's CDR3 is CASSQVIPGKGDTEAFF. The CDR3 DNA sequence: TGCGCCAGCAGCCAAGTGATCCCAGGGAAGGGCGACACTGAAGCTTTCTTT.

V usage is TRBV19 and J usage is TRBJ1-3; 7 nucleotides agree with TRBD1. From germline, CDR1 is LNHDA and CDR2 SQIVND (reference sequence). This CDR3 spans 15 amino acids. Trimming at V came to 8 bases and at J to 4 bases, leaving 11 bases not matched to a gene. CDR3 amino acids: CASDNPTGWGNTIYF. The CDR3 DNA reads as TGTGCCAGTGACAACCCGACAGGGTGGGGAAACACCATATATTTT.

This clone was observed once. J is TRBJ1-1 and V is TRBV4-1; TRBD1 aligns across 7 bases. Germline CDR1 and CDR2: MGHRA and YSYEKL. The V and J ends lost 0 bases and 7 bases, in that order; junction bases with no gene match: 8. CDR3 size: 15 residues. The chain's CDR3 is CASSQEKRQGFEAFF. The CDR3 DNA reads TGCGCCAGCAGCCAAGAAAAGCGACAGGGATTTGAAGCTTTCTTT.

This chain uses TRBV4-3 with TRBJ2-1; 8 nucleotides match TRBD2. There are 17 residues in the CDR3. The trim removed 3 bases at V and 3 bases at J, leaving 10 bases unmatched. The V gene's germline CDR1 is LGHNA and CDR2 YSLEER. CDR3 protein: CASSQESGSGDYNEQFF. In DNA form, the CDR3 reads TGCGCCAGCAGCCAGGAAAGCGGGAGCGGCGACTACAATGAGCAGTTCTTC.

This clone was counted a few times. This chain joins TRBV2 and TRBJ1-6, with a weak D call TRBD1 (6 bases). The CDR3 is 16 amino acids. V was trimmed by 6 bases and J by 7 bases, leaving 19 bases between them. Germline V CDR1 and CDR2: SNHLY, FYNNEI. This CDR3 is CASSQRGQGTNSPLHF. Here the CDR3 DNA reads TGTGCCAGCAGCCAGAGGGGTCAGGGGACGAATTCACCCCTCCACTTT.

J is TRBJ2-3 and V is TRBV5-1; 8 bases agree with TRBD2. The CDR3 length is 18 residues. Germline V gene sequence: CDR1 SGHRS, CDR2 YFSETQ. V was pared by 0 bases and J by 2 bases, with 11 bases of the junction left unmatched. The CDR3 region is CASSLGRPGTRNTDTQYF. CDR3 sequence (DNA): TGCGCCAGCAGCTTGGGACGCCCAGGGACTAGAAACACAGATACGCAGTATTTT.

The chain uses TRBV6-4 and TRBJ2-2; 8 nucleotides line up with TRBD1. Germline CDR1 MRHNA, CDR2 SNTAGT. The CDR3 is 16 amino acids. Trimming at V came to 5 bases and at J to 5 bases, leaving 10 bases not matched to a gene. The CDR3 sequence is CASSLGQGSGTGELFF. DNA of the CDR3: TGTGCCAGCAGTCTCGGACAGGGTTCGGGGACCGGGGAGCTGTTTTTT.

This chain links TRBV7-3 with TRBJ2-2, with a weak D call TRBD2 (6 bases). The CDR3 loop spans 15 amino acids. Germline CDR1 and CDR2: SGHTA and FQGTGA. The V and J ends lost 5 bases and 4 bases respectively, with 14 bases between them. Here the CDR3 reads CASSDPDGGTGELFF. DNA for the CDR3: TGTGCCAGCAGCGATCCGGACGGGGGCACCGGGGAGCTGTTTTTT.

This chain uses TRBV7-9 with TRBJ2-3; 11 bases map to TRBD2. With V trimmed by 4 bases and J by 2 bases, 8 bases remained unmatched. This CDR3 is built from 17 residues. Germline-derived CDR1 and CDR2 are SEHNR and FQNEAQ (reference sequence). The CDR3 loop is CASSSQGLAASTDTQYF. CDR3 DNA sequence: TGTGCCAGCAGCTCTCAGGGACTAGCGGCGTCCACAGATACGCAGTATTTT.

V is TRBV5-1 and J is TRBJ1-2, with 9 nucleotides matching TRBD1. V shed 7 bases and J 2 bases; nucleotides not matched to a gene: 9. The V gene's germline CDR1 is SGHRS and CDR2 YFSETQ. The CDR3 totals 15 residues. The CDR3 DNA reads as TGCGCCAGCGGAACAGGGGGCGCGGGGAACTATGGCTACACCTTC. This encodes CASGTGGAGNYGYTF.

The chain uses TRBV30 and TRBJ2-7; D gene uncertain. The V gene's germline CDR1 is GTSNPN and CDR2 SVGIG (reference sequence). V was trimmed by 2 bases and J by 1 base, leaving 6 bases between them. The CDR3 runs to 12 residues. CDR3 loop: CAWSPISYEQYF. In nucleotides, the CDR3 is TGTGCCTGGAGTCCCATTTCCTACGAGCAGTACTTC.

The chain combines TRBV7-2 with TRBJ2-5, with a possible D match to TRBD1 (5 bases). This CDR3 has 15 residues. Germline V gives CDR1 SGHTA, CDR2 FQGNSA. The V end was cut by 2 bases, the J end by 1 base, with 11 bases between. The CDR3 sequence is CASSLFAGPQETQYF. As DNA, the CDR3 is TGTGCCAGCAGCTTATTCGCAGGGCCCCAAGAGACCCAGTACTTC.

The genes are TRBV29-1 and TRBJ2-3, with a possible D match to TRBD1 (6 bases). CDR1 and CDR2 (germline): SQVTM, ANQGSEA. V dropped 5 bases and J dropped 1 base, with 10 bases sitting between them. This CDR3 is built from 13 residues. CDR3 region: CSVPEGGTDTQYF. CDR3 in DNA: TGCAGCGTTCCTGAGGGGGGCACAGATACGCAGTATTTT.

This clone was seen only a few times. The chain joins TRBV19 to TRBJ1-1; D unresolved. The CDR3 has 11 amino acids. Trimming stripped 7 bases from V and 11 bases from J, with 14 bases between. Germline CDR1 reads LNHDA; CDR2 reads SQIVND (reference sequence). CDR3 sequence (DNA): TGTGCCAGTAAATCGGAACAGCGGGCTTTCTTT. Translating it yields CASKSEQRAFF. Based on the CDR3 plus reference TRBV19 and TRBJ1-1, the full variable domain is DGGITQSPKYLFRKEGQNVTLSCEQNLNHDAMYWYRQDPGQGLRLIYYSQIVNDFQKGDIAEGYSVSREKKESFPLTVTSAQKNPTAFYLCASKSEQRAFFGQGTRLTVV.

In DNA, the CDR3 is TGCGCCAGCAGCAGCCACACCGGACAGGACACTGAAGCTTTCTTT. Protein sequence: CASSSHTGQDTEAFF. The V call is TRBV5-1, the J call TRBJ1-1; 7 bases fit TRBD1. V lost 4 bases and J lost 3; bases outside the gene matches: 9. The CDR3 is 15 residues long. Germline values: CDR1 SGHRS, CDR2 YFSETQ.

CDR3 sequence (DNA): TGTGCCATCAGTGAGTCGGGGGCTGAACCCTACAATGAGCAGTTCTTC. This gives the protein CAISESGAEPYNEQFF. This chain links TRBV10-3 with TRBJ2-1, with a possible D match to TRBD1 (6 bases). The germline V and J ends were trimmed by 0 bases and 2 bases, with 11 bases remaining between them. The CDR3 runs to 16 residues. Germline assignment: CDR1 ENHRY and CDR2 SYGVKD.

The DNA of the CDR3 is TGTGCCAGCAGCTTGGGCGGGAGAGATACAGATACGCAGTATTTT. Encoded protein: CASSLGGRDTDTQYF. The V gene is TRBV7-2, the J gene TRBJ2-3; 7 bases align to TRBD2. The CDR3 is made up of 15 amino acids. J gave up 3 bases and V 3 bases, and 6 bases lay outside the gene matches. Germline lookup yields CDR1 SGHTA and CDR2 FQGNSA.